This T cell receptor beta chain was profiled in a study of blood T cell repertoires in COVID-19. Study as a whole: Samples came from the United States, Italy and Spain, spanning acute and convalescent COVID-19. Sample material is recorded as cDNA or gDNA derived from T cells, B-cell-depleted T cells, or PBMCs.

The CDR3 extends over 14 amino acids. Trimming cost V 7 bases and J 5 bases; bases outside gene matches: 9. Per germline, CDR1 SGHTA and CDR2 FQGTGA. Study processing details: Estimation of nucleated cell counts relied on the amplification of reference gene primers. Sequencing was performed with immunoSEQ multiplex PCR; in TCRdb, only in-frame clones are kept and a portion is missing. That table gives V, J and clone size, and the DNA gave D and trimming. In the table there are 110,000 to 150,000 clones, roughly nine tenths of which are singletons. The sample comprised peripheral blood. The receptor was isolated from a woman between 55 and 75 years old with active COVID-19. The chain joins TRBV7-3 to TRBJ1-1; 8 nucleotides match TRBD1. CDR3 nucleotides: TGTGCCAGCAACGGACAGGGTGGGCAAACTGAAGCTTTCTTT. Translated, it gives CASNGQGGQTEAFF.